The present T cell receptor beta chain was sequenced within a study of blood T cell repertoires in COVID-19 (dated by TCRdb to 2019 to 2021). Regarding the research as a whole: Collaborator samples came from the United States, Italy and Spain and covered acute and convalescent phases of COVID-19. The prospective study material was composed of cDNA or gDNA derived from T cells, B-cell-depleted T cells, or PBMCs. Subjects who had been exposed to COVID-19, were actively infected with it, or had recovered from it provided the deeply sampled blood TCRbeta repertoires that made up the dataset. The repertoires were released in a freely available public database meant as a resource for research on the immune response to SARS-CoV-2. The samples were drawn from the first 160 participants of the ongoing ImmuneRACE study and from 950 to 1,500 subjects provided by 6 global collaborators. The sample metadata nearly always contained a de-identified subject ID, COVID-19 status, age in years and sex. HLA class I and class II types, where available, came from metadata supplied by the sample provider rather than from assay-based typing.

As regards this clone: What this receptor recognizes is not known. No qualities accompany the bases; no much larger clone lies one base away.

Enrolling through a virtual design, the prospective study's participants ranged in age from roughly 18 to 100 years and lived across about two dozen United States geographic areas. To assign participants to cohorts, the prospective study relied on clinical history that participants themselves reported in a screening survey and a study questionnaire. For ImmuneRACE Cohort 3, a participant was defined as recovered based on two consecutive negative NP/OP PCR tests, clearance by a healthcare professional, or resolution of symptoms. Each participant in the prospective study had whole blood, serum and a nasopharyngeal or oropharyngeal swab collected by mobile phlebotomists. Additional blood draws and questionnaires over an approximately 2-month period could optionally be provided by prospective study participants. Prospective study blood samples were shipped either frozen or at room temperature before DNA extraction.

Results and caveats for the whole study, not just this receptor: How much clinical and demographic metadata was included differed by source and by participant, and the metadata was provided uncurated.

The immunoSEQ Assay, a bias-controlled multiplex PCR, was used to amplify TCRbeta CDR3 regions from genomic DNA. The published analysis was carried out like this. Within the assay, amplification of reference gene primers was used to estimate how many nucleated cells each sample contained. To quantify the absolute abundance of each unique TCRbeta CDR3 rearrangement, sequence reads were collapsed and filtered. For each sample, productive Simpson clonality was calculated as the square root of Simpson's diversity index across productive rearrangements. This immuneACCESS table, as held by TCRdb, lists in-frame sequences with V and J called but not all clones. Of the missing ones, under half trace to an unresolved V gene in checked studies; the others have no known cause. From that table come the V and J calls and clone size; the DNA was used to work out D and trimming. The table for this sample lists about 150,000 clones; roughly 78% of them were counted only once. The top ten clones comprise 5.5% to 7% of the sample.

This TCR derives from a woman aged 50 to 60 who had recovered from COVID-19. Sequenced material: PBMCs or T cells enriched from blood (not recorded which).

CDR3 region: CASSSYRGGGPNEQFF. The sequence in DNA is TGTGCCAGCAGCTCCTACCGGGGCGGGGGACCGAATGAGCAGTTCTTC. The chain uses TRBV11-1 and TRBJ2-1; 7 bases in the middle match TRBD2. Based on the germline V gene (reference sequence), the CDR1 and CDR2 sequences are SGHAT and FQDESV. The CDR3 has 16 amino acids, counting the end cysteine and phenylalanine. Only the CDR3 DNA stays, 48 bases, in frame from base 1. The germline V and J ends show losses of 4 bases and 7 bases respectively, and no gene match explains 13 bases of the junction. With all but the CDR3 taken from the reference TRBV11-1 and TRBJ2-1 genes, the full variable domain is: EAEVAQSPRYKITEKSQAVAFWCDPISGHATLYWYRQILGQGPELLVQFQDESVVDDSQLPKDRFSAERLKGVDSTLKIQPAELGDSAMYLCASSSYRGGGPNEQFFGPGTRLTVL.